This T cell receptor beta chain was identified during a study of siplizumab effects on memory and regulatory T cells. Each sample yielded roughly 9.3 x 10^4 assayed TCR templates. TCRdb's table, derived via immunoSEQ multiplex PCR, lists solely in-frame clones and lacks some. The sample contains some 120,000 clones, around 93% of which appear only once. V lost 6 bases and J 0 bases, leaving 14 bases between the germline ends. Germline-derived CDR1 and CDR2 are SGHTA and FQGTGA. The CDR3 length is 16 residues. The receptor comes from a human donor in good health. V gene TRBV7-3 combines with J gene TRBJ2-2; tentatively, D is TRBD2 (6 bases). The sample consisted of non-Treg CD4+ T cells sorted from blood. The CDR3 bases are TGTGCCAGCAGTTTTTTGGGGACTTCGAACACCGGGGAGCTGTTTTTT. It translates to CASSFLGTSNTGELFF.